The following is a T cell receptor (beta chain) sequence with its context. The method was immunoSEQ multiplex PCR; TCRdb's version includes in-frame clones alone and lacks a portion of them. The table shows about 43,000 clones, with 85% occurring only once. The junction had 12 bases not matched to a gene; V was cut back by 10 bases and J by 4 bases. Germline V gene data show CDR1 as LNHDA and CDR2 as SQIVND (reference sequence). This CDR3 contains 15 residues. This sample is drawn from a study of T cell clonotyping in hematopoietic cell transplantation. This sample's time point: recipient sample about 28 days before transplant, after cytoreduction.

The chain employs TRBV19 and TRBJ2-2, with TRBD1 matching 7 bases. This clonotype was obtained from a man aged 55 to 69 with acute myeloid leukemia. Some clones in this sample may be carry-over from other donors' samples. The specimen was peripheral blood mononuclear cells, collected before stem cell transplant. CDR3 sequence reads: CAKAPDRVGTGELFF. In DNA form, the CDR3 reads TGTGCCAAGGCCCCCGACAGGGTTGGCACCGGGGAGCTGTTTTTT.